The source of this T cell receptor beta chain is a study of blood T cells in healthy people across ages. Samples had at least 6.5 million PBMCs isolated from them. V was pared by 7 bases and J by 3 bases, with 19 bases between. This CDR3 spans 16 amino acids. Germline assignment: CDR1 MNHEY and CDR2 SVGEGT. Alongside a J-beta primer mix, a sample-barcoded 5' primer served in a second PCR lasting about 6 to 11 cycles. One entry per CDR3 protein, called by TCRdb with MiXCR from the 5' RACE reads. The sample lists 1.5 million to 2 million distinct CDR3 sequences; about two fifths were seen once. The sequence was obtained from a human donor in good health. Sequencing was carried out using blood. The chain recombines TRBV6-2 or TRBV6-3 with TRBJ2-1; D perhaps matches TRBD1 (7 bases). The chain's CDR3 is CASTQDAGQIYNEQFF. In DNA, the CDR3 is TGTGCCAGCACACAAGACGCGGGACAGATCTACAATGAGCAGTTCTTC.